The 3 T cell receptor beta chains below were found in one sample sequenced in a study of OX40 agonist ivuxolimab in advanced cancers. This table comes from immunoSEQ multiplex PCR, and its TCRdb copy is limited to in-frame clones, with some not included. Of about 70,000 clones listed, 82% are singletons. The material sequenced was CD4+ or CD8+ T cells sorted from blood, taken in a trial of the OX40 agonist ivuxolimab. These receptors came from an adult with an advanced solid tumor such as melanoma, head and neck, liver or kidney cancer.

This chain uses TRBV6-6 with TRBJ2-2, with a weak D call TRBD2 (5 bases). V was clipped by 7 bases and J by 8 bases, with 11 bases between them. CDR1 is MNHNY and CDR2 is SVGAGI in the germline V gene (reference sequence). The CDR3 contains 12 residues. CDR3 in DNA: TGTGCCAGCAACGAACTAGTAGGGGAGCTGTTTTTT. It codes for CASNELVGELFF.

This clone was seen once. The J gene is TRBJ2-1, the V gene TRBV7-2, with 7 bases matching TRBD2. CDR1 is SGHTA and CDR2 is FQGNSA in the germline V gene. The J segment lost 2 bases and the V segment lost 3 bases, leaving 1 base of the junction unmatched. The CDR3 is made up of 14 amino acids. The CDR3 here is CASSFGGAYNEQFF. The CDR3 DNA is TGTGCCAGCAGCTTTGGGGGGGCCTACAATGAGCAGTTCTTC.

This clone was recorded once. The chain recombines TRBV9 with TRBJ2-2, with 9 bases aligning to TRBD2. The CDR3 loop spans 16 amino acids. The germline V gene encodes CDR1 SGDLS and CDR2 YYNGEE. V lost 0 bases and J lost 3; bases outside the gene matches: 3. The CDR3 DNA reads TGTGCCAGCAGCGTAGGTAGCGGGGGATACACCGGGGAGCTGTTTTTT. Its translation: CASSVGSGGYTGELFF.